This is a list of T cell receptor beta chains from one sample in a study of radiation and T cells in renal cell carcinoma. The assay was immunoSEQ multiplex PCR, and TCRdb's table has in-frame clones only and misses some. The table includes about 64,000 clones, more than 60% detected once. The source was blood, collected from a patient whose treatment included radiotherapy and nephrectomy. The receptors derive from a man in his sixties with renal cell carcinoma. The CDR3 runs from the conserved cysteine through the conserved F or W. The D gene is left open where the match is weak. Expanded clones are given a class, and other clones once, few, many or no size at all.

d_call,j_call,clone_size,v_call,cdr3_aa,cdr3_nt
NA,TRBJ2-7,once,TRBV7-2,CASCWVQPHMCEQYF,TGTGCCAGCTGCTGGGTTCAACCTCACATGTGCGAGCAGTACTTC
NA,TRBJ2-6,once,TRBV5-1,CASSRYSQASGANVLTF,TGCGCCAGCAGCCGATACTCACAGGCTTCTGGGGCCAACGTCCTGACTTTC
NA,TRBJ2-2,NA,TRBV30,CAWSGIGELFF,TGTGCCTGGAGTGGTATAGGGGAGCTGTTTTTT
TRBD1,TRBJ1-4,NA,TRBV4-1,CASSQELAGQDNEKLFF,TGCGCCAGCAGCCAAGAGCTTGCGGGACAGGATAATGAAAAACTGTTTTTT
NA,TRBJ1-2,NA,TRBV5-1,CASRPDGDYGYTF,TGCGCCAGCAGACCGGACGGAGACTATGGCTACACCTTC
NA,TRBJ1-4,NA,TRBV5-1,CASSLGGGTNEKLFF,TGCGCCAGCAGCTTGGGCGGGGGCACTAATGAAAAACTGTTTTTT
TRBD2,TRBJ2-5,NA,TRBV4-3,CASSQDPSGGAQETQYF,TGCGCCAGCAGCCAAGACCCTAGCGGGGGGGCTCAGGAGACCCAGTACTTC
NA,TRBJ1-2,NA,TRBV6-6,CASRDSLDYGYTF,TGTGCCAGTCGGGATTCGTTGGACTATGGCTACACCTTC
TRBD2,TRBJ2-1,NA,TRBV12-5,CASGFKGWTSEFF,TGTGCTAGTGGTTTTAAAGGGTGGACTAGCGAGTTCTTC
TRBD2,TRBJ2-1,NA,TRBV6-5,CASSPTSGRVHEQFF,TGTGCCAGCTCCCCAACTAGCGGGAGGGTGCATGAGCAGTTCTTC
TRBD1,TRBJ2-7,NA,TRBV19,CASSITLTGKGYEQYF,TGTGCCAGTAGTATAACCCTGACAGGGAAAGGCTACGAGCAGTACTTC
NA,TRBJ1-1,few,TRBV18,CASSLNPNIGEAFF,TGTGCCAGCTCACTCAATCCGAACATCGGAGAAGCTTTCTTT
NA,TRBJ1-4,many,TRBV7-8,CASSLGTAPTNEKLFF,TGTGCCAGCAGCTTAGGTACAGCCCCCACTAATGAAAAACTGTTTTTT
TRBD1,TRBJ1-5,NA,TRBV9,CASSGGTGGSSNQPQHF,TGTGCCAGCAGCGGGGGGACAGGGGGCAGTAGCAATCAGCCCCAGCATTTT
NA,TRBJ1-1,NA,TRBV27,CASSLDWNTEAFF,TGTGCCAGCAGTCTGGACTGGAACACTGAAGCTTTCTTT
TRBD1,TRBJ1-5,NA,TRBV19,CASSPRQGLRKNQPQHF,TGTGCCAGTAGTCCAAGACAGGGACTCCGTAAGAATCAGCCCCAGCATTTT
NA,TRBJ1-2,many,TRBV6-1,CASSDANYGYTF,TGTGCCAGTAGCGACGCTAACTATGGCTACACCTTC
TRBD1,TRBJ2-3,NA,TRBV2,CASRDRATDTQYF,TGTGCCAGCAGGGACAGGGCAACAGATACGCAGTATTTT
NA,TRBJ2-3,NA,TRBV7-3,CASSLVVADTQYF,TGTGCCAGCAGCTTAGTTGTGGCAGATACGCAGTATTTT
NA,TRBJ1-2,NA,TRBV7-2,CASSNRESYTF,TGTGCCAGCAGCAATCGAGAAAGCTACACCTTC
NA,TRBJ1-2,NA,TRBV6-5,CASSSPGRANGYTF,TGTGCCAGCAGCTCCCCGGGCAGGGCTAATGGCTACACCTTC
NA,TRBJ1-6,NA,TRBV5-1,CASSLGILSSPLHF,TGCGCCAGCAGCTTGGGCATCTTATCCTCACCCCTCCACTTT
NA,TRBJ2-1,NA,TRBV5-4,CASSHGDGSKFF,TGTGCCAGCAGCCACGGGGACGGCAGTAAGTTCTTC
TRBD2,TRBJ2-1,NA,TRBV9,CASGPSGGYNEQFF,TGTGCCAGCGGACCTAGCGGGGGGTACAATGAGCAGTTCTTC
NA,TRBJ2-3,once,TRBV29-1,CSVTMTGEGNPDTQYF,TGCAGCGTTACCATGACAGGGGAGGGTAATCCAGATACGCAGTATTTT
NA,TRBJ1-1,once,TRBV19,CASSGWADLGTNTEAFF,TGTGCCAGTAGTGGATGGGCCGACTTGGGGACGAACACTGAAGCTTTCTTT
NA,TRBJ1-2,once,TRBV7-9,CASSSLRGLNYGYTF,TGTGCCAGCAGCTCACTCCGGGGGTTAAACTATGGCTACACCTTC
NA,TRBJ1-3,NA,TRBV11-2,CASSVDRNSGNTIYF,TGTGCCAGCAGCGTCGACAGAAACTCTGGAAACACCATATATTTT
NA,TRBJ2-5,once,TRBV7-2,CASSLWGMGETQYF,TGTGCCAGCAGCTTATGGGGGATGGGGGAGACCCAGTACTTC
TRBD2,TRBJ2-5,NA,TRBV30,CAWSISGTSQETQYF,TGTGCCTGGAGTATAAGCGGGACTTCCCAAGAGACCCAGTACTTC
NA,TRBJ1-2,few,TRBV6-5,CASSYSPPGDYGYTF,TGTGCCAGCAGTTACTCTCCGCCGGGGGACTATGGCTACACCTTC
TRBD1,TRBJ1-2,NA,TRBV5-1,CASSSTGGSYGYTF,TGCGCCAGCAGCTCGACAGGGGGTAGCTATGGCTACACCTTC
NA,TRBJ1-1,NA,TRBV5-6,CASSLSREYTEAFF,TGTGCCAGCAGCTTGTCCAGGGAGTACACTGAAGCTTTCTTT
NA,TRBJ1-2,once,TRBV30,CASLGGGASLRGYTF,TGTGCCTCGCTCGGAGGAGGGGCAAGTCTTCGTGGCTACACCTTC
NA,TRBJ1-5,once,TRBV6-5,CASSYWAGVNQPQHF,TGTGCCAGCAGTTACTGGGCAGGAGTAAATCAGCCCCAGCATTTT
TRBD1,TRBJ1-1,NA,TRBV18,CASSPQQGVTEAFF,TGTGCCAGCTCACCGCAACAGGGGGTTACTGAAGCTTTCTTT
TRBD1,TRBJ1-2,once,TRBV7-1,CASSVQGSSSYGYTF,TGTGCCAGCAGCGTACAGGGGAGCTCCTCCTATGGCTACACCTTC
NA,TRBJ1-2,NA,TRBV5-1,CASSLGSGREYGYTF,TGCGCCAGCAGCTTGGGTTCGGGCAGGGAATATGGCTACACCTTC
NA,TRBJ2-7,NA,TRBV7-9,CASRGSYEQYF,TGTGCCAGCAGGGGCTCCTACGAGCAGTACTTC
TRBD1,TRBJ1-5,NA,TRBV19,CASSIVSGGRQPQHF,TGTGCCAGTAGTATAGTGTCAGGGGGCAGGCAGCCCCAGCATTTT
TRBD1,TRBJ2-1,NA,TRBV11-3,CATQGRGNEQFF,TGTGCCACTCAGGGCAGGGGGAATGAGCAGTTCTTC
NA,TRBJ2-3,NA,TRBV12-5,CASGLVQGSSDTQYF,TGTGCTAGTGGTTTGGTACAGGGAAGTTCGGATACGCAGTATTTT
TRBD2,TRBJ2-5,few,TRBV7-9,CASRGSGGQETQYF,TGTGCCAGTAGAGGGAGCGGGGGACAAGAGACCCAGTACTTC
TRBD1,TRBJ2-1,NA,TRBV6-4,CASSELQGAGNEQFF,TGTGCCAGCAGTGAGCTCCAGGGGGCTGGCAATGAGCAGTTCTTC
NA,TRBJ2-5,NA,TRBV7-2,CASSSPTQETQYF,TGTGCCAGCAGCTCGCCTACTCAAGAGACCCAGTACTTC
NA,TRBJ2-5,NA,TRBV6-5,CASSYGQVQETQYF,TGTGCCAGCAGTTACGGGCAGGTCCAAGAGACCCAGTACTTC
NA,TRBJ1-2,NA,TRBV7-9,CASSLERATRVPYGYTF,TGTGCCAGCAGCTTAGAGAGGGCGACAAGGGTCCCCTATGGCTACACCTTC